These 4 T cell receptor beta chains originate from one sample sequenced in a study of T and B cells in COVID-19 patients. Multiplex PCR with BIOMED2 TRB-A/B primer pools amplified TRB rearrangements. In TCRdb, the multiplex PCR reads were re-called with MiXCR into one record per CDR3 protein. The sample lists 22,000 or so distinct CDR3 sequences, roughly 29% seen once, with around 2.8% in the top ten. Blood genomic DNA input for TRB amplification was about 240-550 ng. Sequenced material: blood. The receptors stem from a human donor who had recovered from COVID-19.

This chain connects TRBV6-6 to TRBJ2-7, with 10 nucleotides matching TRBD2. Germline CDR1 and CDR2: MNHNY and SVGAGI (reference sequence). V lost 8 bases and J lost 4; bases outside the gene matches: 5. The CDR3 totals 13 residues. CDR3 bases: TGTGCCAGCGGAGAGCGGGAGGGATACGAGCAGTACTTC. It is translated as CASGEREGYEQYF.

The V call is TRBV19, the J call TRBJ2-2; 13 nucleotides match TRBD2. Per germline, CDR1 LNHDA and CDR2 SQIVND (reference sequence). The CDR3 spans 16 residues. J lost 3 bases, V lost 4 bases, and 2 bases had no gene match. Here the CDR3 DNA reads TGTGCCAGTAGTAGACTAGCGGGAGGCGACACCGGGGAGCTGTTTTTT. Residues: CASSRLAGGDTGELFF.

This clonotype has just a few counts. The chain's CDR3 is CASSLTSAFHEQYF. The CDR3 nucleotides read TGTGCCAGCAGCTTAACTAGTGCGTTCCACGAGCAGTACTTC. The chain uses TRBV7-2 and TRBJ2-7; D possibly corresponds to TRBD2 (5 bases). The CDR3 covers 14 residues. The V end was cut by 2 bases, the J end by 5 bases, with 13 bases between. Germline values: CDR1 SGHTA, CDR2 FQGNSA. The full variable domain, in which reference TRBV7-2 and TRBJ2-7 provide the parts outside the CDR3, is GAGVSQSPSNKVTEKGKDVELRCDPISGHTALYWYRQSLGQGLEFLIYFQGNSAPDKSGLPSDRFSAERTGGSVSTLTIQRTQQEDSAVYLCASSLTSAFHEQYFGPGTRLTVT.

This chain connects TRBV5-4 to TRBJ2-3; 14 bases agree with TRBD2. The V segment lost 0 bases and the J segment 2 bases; nucleotides outside the gene matches: 2. This CDR3 spans 17 amino acids. Looked up from germline, CDR1 is SGHNT and CDR2 is YYREEE (reference sequence). The CDR3 region is CASSLGLAGGSTDTQYF. The CDR3 DNA sequence: TGTGCCAGCAGCTTGGGACTAGCGGGAGGGTCCACAGATACGCAGTATTTT. Looking up the rest from reference TRBV5-4 and TRBJ2-3 gives the full variable domain: ETGVTQSPTHLIKTRGQQVTLRCSSQSGHNTVSWYQQALGQGPQFIFQYYREEENGRGNFPPRFSGLQFPNYSSELNVNALELDDSALYLCASSLGLAGGSTDTQYFGPGTRLTVL.